This T cell receptor (beta chain) was retrieved from a study of blood T cell repertoires in COVID-19. For the study at large: Spain, Italy and the United States supplied samples that represented acute and convalescent COVID-19. T cells, B-cell-depleted T cells, or PBMCs supplied cDNA or gDNA.

In the authors' workflow: It was from reference gene primer amplification that nucleated cell counts were estimated. Generated by immunoSEQ multiplex PCR, the TCRdb table keeps only in-frame clones and is missing some. D and trimming were read from the DNA, whereas the V and J calls and clone size are those reported in that table. This sample carries approximately 170,000 clones, approximately 80% of them seen once, and the ten largest clones take approximately 11%. V lost 6 bases and J lost 3, with 12 bases in between. Germline assignment: CDR1 MDHEN and CDR2 SYDVKM. CDR3 length: 14 amino acids. Sequences were obtained from peripheral blood. This sequence joins TRBV28 and TRBJ1-5, with D tentatively TRBD1 (6 bases). This TCR was recovered from a human donor in a cohort sampled during active COVID-19. CDR3 DNA: TGTGCCAGCAGCACCCAGGGGCTCAATCAGCCCCAGCATTTT. Translation: CASSTQGLNQPQHF.